A single sample is the source of the 29 T cell receptor beta chains below, sequenced in a study of long-term antiretroviral therapy in people with HIV. Samples were assayed with immunoSEQ v3.0 at survey level. The table came from immunoSEQ multiplex PCR; TCRdb's copy has only in-frame clones and leaves some out. The sample consists of about 21,000 clones, more than 70% of them appearing once. Material: unsorted PBMCs, obtained 0.5 years before starting antiretroviral therapy. These receptor sequences come from a man between 18 and 29 years old with HIV.

The chain has TRBV7-9 and TRBJ2-1; TRBD2 matches at 8 bases. After removal of 6 bases from V and 4 bases from J, the junction contained 11 bases not matched to a gene. Germline-derived CDR1 and CDR2 are SEHNR and FQNEAQ (reference sequence). This CDR3 has 16 residues. Written as DNA, the CDR3 is TGTGCCAGCAGGAGTGATAGCGGGACCTTTTACAATGAGCAGTTCTTC. It encodes CASRSDSGTFYNEQFF.

The rearrangement links TRBV19 to TRBJ1-2; 9 positions agree with TRBD1. The V gene's germline CDR1 is LNHDA and CDR2 SQIVND (reference sequence). The CDR3 runs to 14 residues. With 5 bases clipped from V and 8 bases from J, the junction kept 9 bases outside the gene matches. Written as DNA, the CDR3 is TGTGCCAGTAGTCCCGGGACAGGGATAGACGGCTACACCTTC. Translated: CASSPGTGIDGYTF. The whole variable domain, filled in from reference TRBV19 and TRBJ1-2, reads DGGITQSPKYLFRKEGQNVTLSCEQNLNHDAMYWYRQDPGQGLRLIYYSQIVNDFQKGDIAEGYSVSREKKESFPLTVTSAQKNPTAFYLCASSPGTGIDGYTFGSGTRLTVV.

The gene calls are TRBV12-1 and TRBJ1-2; the listed D gene, TRBD1, was not tested against the DNA. TRBV12-1 is classified as a pseudogene. The CDR3 is 14 residues long. The CDR3 DNA is TGTGCCAGCAGCGAAACGACAGGGTGGAATGGCTACACCTTC. It codes for CASSETTGWNGYTF.

This chain connects TRBV28 to TRBJ2-7, with D maybe TRBD2 (6 bases). CDR3 length: 15 amino acids. V lost 3 bases, J lost 2 bases, and 14 bases lay in between. The germline gives CDR1 MDHEN, CDR2 SYDVKM. The CDR3 sequence is CASSFLGGEAYEQYF. As DNA, the CDR3 is TGTGCCAGCAGTTTTCTCGGGGGTGAGGCCTACGAGCAGTACTTC.

The genes are TRBV10-2 and TRBJ1-3, with 7 nucleotides matching TRBD1. V lost 6 bases and J lost 2; bases outside the gene matches: 4. CDR1 is WSHSY and CDR2 is SAAADI in the germline V gene. The CDR3 extends over 14 amino acids. CDR3 in DNA: TGCGCCAGCAGCCCGACAGGGACTGGAAACACCATATATTTT. Residues: CASSPTGTGNTIYF.

This sequence joins TRBV28 and TRBJ2-7; no clear D. The CDR3 spans 12 residues. The V end lost 3 bases, the J end lost 6 bases, and 9 bases lay between the germline ends. The germline gives CDR1 MDHEN, CDR2 SYDVKM. DNA for the CDR3: TGTGCCAGCAGTTTGCCCCATGCCGAGCAGTACTTC. This encodes CASSLPHAEQYF.

This chain joins TRBV5-6 and TRBJ1-4; no clear D gene. Between the trimmed V and J ends, which lost 2 bases and 7 bases, there was a span of 12 bases. CDR3 length: 14 residues. CDR1 is SGHDT, CDR2 YYEEEE, per germline. The CDR3 sequence: CASSFERTPEKLFF. The CDR3 nucleotides are TGTGCCAGCAGCTTCGAGAGGACTCCTGAAAAACTGTTTTTT. The full variable domain, completed using reference TRBV5-6 and TRBJ1-4, is DAGVTQSPTHLIKTRGQQVTLRCSPKSGHDTVSWYQQALGQGPQFIFQYYEEEERQRGNFPDRFSGHQFPNYSSELNVNALLLGDSALYLCASSFERTPEKLFFGSGTQLSVL.

This chain joins TRBV4-1 and TRBJ2-7; 9 bases match TRBD1. The CDR3 sequence is 17 residues long. CDR1 MGHRA and CDR2 YSYEKL come from the germline V gene. The trim removed 2 bases at V and 0 bases at J, leaving 8 bases unmatched. CDR3 DNA: TGCGCCAGCAGCCAAAGTGGGGGACAGGGATCCTCCTACGAGCAGTACTTC. The encoded protein is CASSQSGGQGSSYEQYF.

The CDR3 loop reads CASSPGLAPYNEQFF. The CDR3 region has the DNA TGTGCCAGCAGTCCGGGACTAGCCCCCTACAATGAGCAGTTCTTC. This chain connects TRBV27 to TRBJ2-1, with 9 nucleotides matching TRBD2. V trimming: 5 bases; J trimming: 2 bases; junction bases outside the gene matches: 4. Germline values: CDR1 MNHEY, CDR2 SMNVEV (reference sequence). The CDR3 sequence is 15 residues long.

The gene calls are TRBV28 and TRBJ2-7; D unclear. V was trimmed by 5 bases and J by 3 bases, leaving 5 bases between them. CDR1 is MDHEN and CDR2 is SYDVKM in the germline V gene. This CDR3 contains 11 residues. The CDR3 reads CASSNGYEQYF. For the CDR3, the DNA is TGTGCCAGCAGTAACGGCTACGAGCAGTACTTC.

In this sample, this clone turned up a few times. The rearrangement joins TRBV5-1 to TRBJ1-1; the match to TRBD1 covers 8 bases. CDR1 and CDR2 from the germline V gene are SGHRS and YFSETQ. This CDR3 region has 18 residues. V shed 6 bases, J shed 1 base, and the junction held 17 bases outside the gene matches. The CDR3 protein is CASTTTPWAGGRNTEAFF. The CDR3 DNA sequence: TGCGCCAGCACTACCACTCCTTGGGCAGGGGGCCGGAACACTGAAGCTTTCTTT.

This clone has only a few counts. V and J are TRBV29-1 and TRBJ1-1; 10 nucleotides align to TRBD1. The trim removed 6 bases at V and 5 bases at J, leaving 12 bases unmatched. Germline CDR1 and CDR2: SQVTM and ANQGSEA. This CDR3 region has 15 residues. CDR3 in DNA: TGCAGCGTCGATTCCGGGACAGGGGTGGGAACTGAAGCTTTCTTT. Its protein product is CSVDSGTGVGTEAFF.

V usage is TRBV5-1 and J usage is TRBJ2-2; 8 bases map to TRBD1. This CDR3 spans 15 amino acids. The germline V gene encodes CDR1 SGHRS and CDR2 YFSETQ. V trimming: 4 bases; J trimming: 6 bases; junction bases outside the gene matches: 8. The CDR3 sequence is CASSRQGSEAGELFF. Here the CDR3 DNA reads TGCGCCAGCAGCCGACAGGGGAGTGAGGCCGGGGAGCTGTTTTTT. Complete variable domain (other parts from reference TRBV5-1 and TRBJ2-2): KAGVTQTPRYLIKTRGQQVTLSCSPISGHRSVSWYQQTPGQGLQFLFEYFSETQRNKGNFPGRFSGRQFSNSRSEMNVSTLELGDSALYLCASSRQGSEAGELFFGEGSRLTVL.

This sequence joins TRBV5-1 and TRBJ2-1; TRBD2 agrees at 9 bases. The CDR3 is made up of 17 amino acids. Germline V lookup: CDR1 SGHRS, CDR2 YFSETQ. V lost 1 base, J lost 8 bases, and 13 bases stayed unmatched. CDR3 coding DNA: TGCGCCAGCAGCTTGCCGCGGGAGGGCGTCTACTGGGATGAGCAGTTCTTC. Encoded protein: CASSLPREGVYWDEQFF.

This chain uses TRBV15 with TRBJ1-1; 10 positions match TRBD1. The ends lost 5 bases at V and 13 bases at J; junction bases unmatched: 7. The CDR3 totals 12 residues. The germline gives CDR1 LNHNV, CDR2 YYDKDF (reference sequence). CDR3 amino acids: CATSSGTGEYFF. CDR3 DNA: TGTGCCACCAGCTCCGGGACAGGGGAATATTTCTTT.

This clone has more than one count but fewer than ten. The V gene is TRBV19, the J gene TRBJ2-7; D gene uncertain. V dropped 1 base and J dropped 0 bases, with 7 bases sitting between them. Germline assignment: CDR1 LNHDA and CDR2 SQIVND (reference sequence). There are 14 residues in the CDR3. The CDR3 sequence: CASSIGLTSYEQYF. CDR3 nucleotide sequence: TGTGCCAGTAGTATAGGGCTGACCTCCTACGAGCAGTACTTC.

The J gene is TRBJ1-2, the V gene TRBV28; D is possibly TRBD1 (5 bases). Germline CDR1 reads MDHEN; CDR2 reads SYDVKM. Trimming left V 3 bases short and J 4 bases short, with 9 bases between. The CDR3 runs to 13 residues. CDR3 DNA sequence: TGTGCCAGCAGTTTGGGCAGGGTCTATGGCTACACCTTC. It codes for CASSLGRVYGYTF.

This clone was counted between two and nine times. The chain combines TRBV2 with TRBJ2-7; 7 bases agree with TRBD1. This CDR3 is 15 amino acids long. Germline CDR1 SNHLY, CDR2 FYNNEI. V lost 3 bases to trimming and J lost 6 bases; unmatched junction nucleotides: 11. For the CDR3, the DNA is TGTGCCAGCAGTGATCCTCAGGGGGAGTCGGTCGAGCAGTACTTC. It yields the protein CASSDPQGESVEQYF.

This clone was detected once. The chain has TRBV27 and TRBJ2-5, with D hard to call. Per the germline V gene, CDR1 is MNHEY and CDR2 is SMNVEV (reference sequence). Trimming took off 4 bases at V and 2 bases at J, with 8 bases between the two ends. The CDR3 has 13 residues. In DNA form, the CDR3 reads TGTGCCAGCAGTTGGTCCGCGCAAGAGACCCAGTACTTC. It translates to CASSWSAQETQYF.

The CDR3 region is CASSAQGQGYEQYF. DNA for the CDR3: TGTGCCAGCAGCGCCCAGGGACAGGGATACGAGCAGTACTTC. V and J are TRBV9 and TRBJ2-7; 9 bases line up with TRBD1. This CDR3 spans 14 amino acids. CDR1 is SGDLS, CDR2 YYNGEE, per germline. With 3 bases clipped from V and 4 bases from J, the junction kept 5 bases outside the gene matches. The entire variable domain, with the rest obtained from reference TRBV9 and TRBJ2-7, is as follows: DSGVTQTPKHLITATGQRVTLRCSPRSGDLSVYWYQQSLDQGLQFLIQYYNGEERAKGNILERFSAQQFPDLHSELNLSSLELGDSALYFCASSAQGQGYEQYFGPGTRLTVT.

The rearrangement uses TRBV6-5 and TRBJ2-7; D assignment may be TRBD1 or TRBD2 (5 bases each). The germline gives CDR1 MNHEY, CDR2 SVGAGI. This CDR3 has 14 residues. Trimming removed 7 bases at V and 0 bases at J, with 13 bases between. The DNA for the CDR3 is TGTGCCAGCACCCGGGACCGAGACTCCTACGAGCAGTACTTC. It is translated as CASTRDRDSYEQYF.

This chain connects TRBV9 to TRBJ1-4, with TRBD1 matching over 9 bases. CDR3 size: 15 residues. The V and J ends lost 4 bases and 8 bases, in that order; junction bases with no gene match: 9. Germline V gives CDR1 SGDLS, CDR2 YYNGEE. The CDR3 sequence: CASSTVGTGIEKLFF. The CDR3 DNA follows: TGTGCCAGCAGCACCGTTGGGACAGGGATCGAAAAACTGTTTTTT.

This clone was found a few times. J is TRBJ2-7 and V is TRBV13, with 8 nucleotides matching TRBD2. There are 14 residues in the CDR3. Germline CDR1 PRHDT, CDR2 FYEKMQ (reference sequence). V lost 5 bases and J lost 0; bases outside the gene matches: 3. The CDR3 coding sequence is TGTGCCAGCAGCGTAGCGGGGAACTCCTACGAGCAGTACTTC. This sequence encodes CASSVAGNSYEQYF.

The rearrangement joins TRBV7-9 to TRBJ1-4; D possibly corresponds to TRBD1 (5 bases). The CDR3 is 14 amino acids. The germline gives CDR1 SEHNR, CDR2 FQNEAQ (reference sequence). Trimming stripped 5 bases from V and 8 bases from J, with 15 bases between. This chain's CDR3 is CASSAGPGGEKLFF. CDR3 in DNA: TGTGCCAGCAGCGCCGGCCCCGGGGGAGAAAAACTGTTTTTT. The whole variable domain, filled in from reference TRBV7-9 and TRBJ1-4, reads DTGVSQNPRHKITKRGQNVTFRCDPISEHNRLYWYRQTLGQGPEFLTYFQNEAQLEKSRLLSDRFSAERPKGSFSTLEIQRTEQGDSAMYLCASSAGPGGEKLFFGSGTQLSVL.

This chain connects TRBV11-2 to TRBJ2-1; 7 bases are a match to TRBD2. The V gene end was trimmed by 5 bases and the J gene end by 2 bases; junction bases not matched to a gene: 3. The germline CDR1 and CDR2 sequences are SGHAT and FQNNGV. The CDR3 is made up of 14 amino acids. This CDR3 is CASSLGGAYNEQFF. The CDR3 coding sequence is TGTGCCAGCAGCCTTGGGGGGGCCTACAATGAGCAGTTCTTC.

The V call is TRBV27, the J call TRBJ2-7; maybe TRBD1 (6 bases). The CDR3 is made up of 14 amino acids. V shed 6 bases and J shed 4 bases, with 16 bases lying between them. In germline, CDR1 is MNHEY, CDR2 SMNVEV (reference sequence). CDR3 residues: CASRSGAGAYEQYF. The CDR3 DNA reads TGTGCCAGCAGATCAGGGGCAGGGGCTTACGAGCAGTACTTC.

This chain uses TRBV7-9 with TRBJ1-1; 7 nucleotides line up with TRBD1. The CDR3 is 15 residues long. The V gene end was trimmed by 3 bases and the J gene end by 2 bases; junction bases not matched to a gene: 6. In germline, CDR1 is SEHNR, CDR2 FQNEAQ (reference sequence). The CDR3 DNA follows: TGTGCCAGCAGCTTCTCAGGGGGGGTCAACACTGAAGCTTTCTTT. It yields the protein CASSFSGGVNTEAFF.

The CDR3 reads CASSLGHRPFYNEQFF. Written as DNA, the CDR3 is TGTGCCAGCAGCTTAGGTCACAGGCCCTTCTACAATGAGCAGTTCTTC. This rearrangement joins TRBV7-3 to TRBJ2-1, with D possibly TRBD1 on 5 matching bases. With 2 bases removed from V and 3 bases from J, the gap between germline ends came to 14 bases. Germline loops: CDR1 SGHTA, CDR2 FQGTGA. There are 16 residues in the CDR3. Supplemented by reference TRBV7-3 and TRBJ2-1, the full variable domain reads GAGVSQTPSNKVTEKGKYVELRCDPISGHTALYWYRQSLGQGPEFLIYFQGTGAADDSGLPNDRFFAVRPEGSVSTLKIQRTERGDSAVYLCASSLGHRPFYNEQFFGPGTRLTVL.

This clone has just a few counts. V is TRBV6-5 and J is TRBJ2-1; 9 nucleotides line up with TRBD2. Per germline, CDR1 MNHEY and CDR2 SVGAGI. The CDR3 consists of 16 residues. The J segment lost 1 base and the V segment lost 0 bases, leaving 1 base of the junction unmatched. CDR3 loop: CASSYSAGGSYNEQFF. CDR3 sequence (DNA): TGTGCCAGCAGTTACTCCGCGGGAGGGTCCTACAATGAGCAGTTCTTC.